Presented here are 31 T cell receptor beta chains from one specimen sequenced in a study of T cells in Graves' hyperthyroidism and ophthalmopathy. Researchers took RNA transcripts and amplified the TCR beta CDR3 regions from them. Researchers ran a first-round RT-PCR on the TCR CDR3 using the HTBI primer set. TCRdb analysed the multiplex PCR reads with MiXCR anew, one entry per CDR3 protein. The data hold about 500,000 distinct CDR3 sequences, with about 16% observed a single time. The sequenced sample was blood. These receptors all come from a woman aged 30 to 39 with Graves' ophthalmopathy.

This clonotype was counted many times. This chain links TRBV4-2 with TRBJ2-5; 8 bases are a match to TRBD1. Germline-derived CDR1 and CDR2 are LGHNA and YNFKEQ. The CDR3 contains 15 residues. V was clipped by 4 bases and J by 5 bases; unmatched bases: 9. CDR3: CASSREGQAGETQYF. The CDR3, as DNA: TGTGCCAGCAGCCGCGAGGGACAGGCAGGGGAGACCCAGTACTTC.

This clonotype has just a few counts. The V and J genes are TRBV7-9 and TRBJ2-7; 8 bases match TRBD1. The CDR3 is 16 amino acids. Unmatched junction bases numbered 8, after V lost 4 bases and J lost 0 bases. The germline V gene encodes CDR1 SEHNR and CDR2 FQNEAQ (reference sequence). For the CDR3, the DNA is TGTGCCAGCAGCTCGGGACAGGAGAAACTCTCCTACGAGCAGTACTTC. Encoded protein: CASSSGQEKLSYEQYF.

The rearrangement uses TRBV28 and TRBJ2-4; no clear D gene. Trimming took off 1 base at V and 0 bases at J, with 7 bases between the two ends. Germline CDR1 and CDR2: MDHEN and SYDVKM. The CDR3 sequence is 15 residues long. DNA for the CDR3: TGTGCCAGCAGTTTATACAGTATAGCCAAAAACATTCAGTACTTC. It yields the protein CASSLYSIAKNIQYF.

In its sample, this clonotype was seen many times. The chain is built from TRBV7-3 and TRBJ1-1; D may be TRBD1 (6 bases). Germline V gives CDR1 SGHTA, CDR2 FQGTGA. The V end was cut by 5 bases, the J end by 6 bases, with 22 bases between. The CDR3 extends over 16 amino acids. For the CDR3, the DNA is TGTGCCAGCAGCAAATACAGGGAGCCCGAGACACCTGAAGCTTTCTTT. Translation: CASSKYREPETPEAFF.

CDR3 in DNA: TGTGCCAGCAGTCTAGAGGGGGTGCTCCAGCCCCAGCATTTT. This translates into CASSLEGVLQPQHF. The rearrangement uses TRBV28 and TRBJ1-5; a weak D match, TRBD1 (6 bases). The CDR3 sequence is 14 residues long. The ends were cut back, 5 bases at V and 7 bases at J, with 15 bases in the middle. The germline V gene encodes CDR1 MDHEN and CDR2 SYDVKM.

This clonotype came up many times. The chain couples TRBV20-1 to TRBJ2-1; D is possibly TRBD2 (5 bases). The V end was cut by 6 bases, the J end by 3 bases, with 9 bases between. This CDR3 is 12 amino acids long. CDR1 is DFQATT, CDR2 SNEGSKA, per germline (reference sequence). The CDR3 DNA is TGCAGTGCGGACGGGGTCTACAATGAGCAGTTCTTC. Translating gives CSADGVYNEQFF.

V is TRBV7-2 and J is TRBJ2-2, with 7 nucleotides matching TRBD1. Germline-derived CDR1 and CDR2 are SGHTA and FQGNSA. This CDR3 spans 15 amino acids. The ends lost 5 bases at V and 5 bases at J; junction bases unmatched: 8. The CDR3 DNA follows: TGTGCCAGCAGCCCCGGGACAGCGAGGACCGGGGAGCTGTTTTTT. Amino acid sequence: CASSPGTARTGELFF.

The chain links TRBV7-3 to TRBJ2-1; 7 nucleotides match TRBD1. Germline CDR1 and CDR2: SGHTA and FQGTGA. V gave up 5 bases and J gave up 5 bases; unmatched junction bases: 12. The CDR3 has 16 residues. CDR3 sequence reads: CASSLYLGTVDNEQFF. CDR3 DNA: TGTGCCAGCAGCCTATATCTCGGGACAGTGGACAATGAGCAGTTCTTC.

This chain's CDR3 is CAWSGTSSVYEQYF. The CDR3 DNA is TGTGCCTGGAGTGGGACTAGCTCGGTCTACGAGCAGTACTTC. J is TRBJ2-7 and V is TRBV30; 8 bases match TRBD2. CDR1 and CDR2 (germline): GTSNPN, SVGIG (reference sequence). The V segment lost 1 base and the J segment 3 bases; nucleotides outside the gene matches: 5. CDR3 length equals 14 residues.

This clonotype was picked up a small number of times. The chain employs TRBV9 and TRBJ1-1; D not resolved. CDR1 is SGDLS and CDR2 is YYNGEE in the germline V gene. V dropped 0 bases and J dropped 3 bases, with 9 bases sitting between them. This CDR3 region has 14 residues. Written as DNA, the CDR3 is TGTGCCAGCAGCGTAGCTGGGTCAGACACTGAAGCTTTCTTT. Amino acid sequence: CASSVAGSDTEAFF. Based on the CDR3 plus reference TRBV9 and TRBJ1-1, the full variable domain is DSGVTQTPKHLITATGQRVTLRCSPRSGDLSVYWYQQSLDQGLQFLIQYYNGEERAKGNILERFSAQQFPDLHSELNLSSLELGDSALYFCASSVAGSDTEAFFGQGTRLTVV.

This clonotype was counted ten times or more. Written as DNA, the CDR3 is TGCGCCAGCAGCCAAGACGCTACTATATACGAGCAGTACTTC. Amino acids: CASSQDATIYEQYF. This chain connects TRBV4-3 to TRBJ2-7; no clear D gene. The CDR3 runs 14 residues. V gave up 0 bases and J gave up 4 bases, with 10 bases separating them. Germline values: CDR1 LGHNA, CDR2 YSLEER.

This clonotype was picked up many times. The CDR3 coding sequence is TGTGCCAGTATTATGAGCGCGAACACCGGGGAGCTGTTTTTT. Residues: CASIMSANTGELFF. This chain uses TRBV19 with TRBJ2-2, with D unresolved. CDR3 size: 14 residues. Germline values: CDR1 LNHDA, CDR2 SQIVND (reference sequence). V was cut by 7 bases and J by 0 bases, with 9 bases left in between. Full variable domain (outside the CDR3, taken from reference TRBV19 and TRBJ2-2): DGGITQSPKYLFRKEGQNVTLSCEQNLNHDAMYWYRQDPGQGLRLIYYSQIVNDFQKGDIAEGYSVSREKKESFPLTVTSAQKNPTAFYLCASIMSANTGELFFGEGSRLTVL.

This chain joins TRBV13 and TRBJ2-3; D is undetermined. Trimming took 5 bases from V and 4 from J, leaving 13 bases between them. Germline lookup yields CDR1 PRHDT and CDR2 FYEKMQ (reference sequence). The length of the CDR3 is 14 residues. Here the CDR3 DNA reads TGTGCCAGCAGCGTAGAGTTGCGCCCAGATACGCAGTATTTT. It encodes CASSVELRPDTQYF. Supplemented by reference TRBV13 and TRBJ2-3, the full variable domain reads AAGVIQSPRHLIKEKRETATLKCYPIPRHDTVYWYQQGPGQDPQFLISFYEKMQSDKGSIPDRFSAQQFSDYHSELNMSSLELGDSALYFCASSVELRPDTQYFGPGTRLTVL.

There are many counts of this clonotype. This chain's CDR3 is CASSPPGRQGAYGYTF. CDR3 nucleotides: TGTGCCAGCTCACCACCAGGTCGGCAGGGGGCCTATGGCTACACCTTC. The rearrangement links TRBV18 to TRBJ1-2; 8 positions agree with TRBD1. The CDR3 is 16 amino acids. V was pared by 0 bases and J by 4 bases, with 7 bases of the junction left unmatched. CDR1 is KGHSH and CDR2 is LQKENI in the germline V gene.

The V call is TRBV6-1, the J call TRBJ1-4, with 8 bases matching TRBD1. Per the germline V gene, CDR1 is MNHNS and CDR2 is SASEGT. This CDR3 contains 14 residues. The ends lost 7 bases at V and 6 bases at J; junction bases unmatched: 7. The chain's CDR3 is CASTRTGYYEKLFF. As DNA, the CDR3 is TGTGCCAGCACCCGGACAGGGTATTATGAAAAACTGTTTTTT.

The V gene is TRBV29-1, the J gene TRBJ2-3; 9 positions match TRBD2. V lost 8 bases to trimming and J lost 4 bases; unmatched junction nucleotides: 10. This CDR3 contains 14 residues. CDR1 and CDR2 (germline): SQVTM, ANQGSEA. The CDR3 DNA reads TGCAGCTGTCGCGGGAGGGCCGGGGCAGATACGCAGTATTTT. This sequence encodes CSCRGRAGADTQYF.

The chain couples TRBV6-1 to TRBJ2-3; D is uncertain. This CDR3 spans 16 amino acids. V lost 5 bases, J lost 0 bases, and 15 bases lay in between. Looked up from germline, CDR1 is MNHNS and CDR2 is SASEGT. The CDR3 is CASSTPWGKSTDTQYF. For the CDR3, the DNA is TGTGCCAGCAGTACCCCTTGGGGAAAGAGCACAGATACGCAGTATTTT.

This clonotype has ten or more counts. The chain joins TRBV2 to TRBJ2-7, with 12 bases matching TRBD2. The CDR3 is 16 amino acids. V gave up 5 bases and J gave up 1 base; unmatched junction bases: 6. Germline CDR1 and CDR2: SNHLY and FYNNEI. CDR3 in amino acids: CASSPTSGRISYEQYF. CDR3 DNA sequence: TGTGCCAGCAGTCCGACTAGCGGGAGAATATCCTACGAGCAGTACTTC.

The chain couples TRBV7-3 to TRBJ2-1; 7 bases match TRBD2. CDR3 length: 15 amino acids. The ends lost 1 base at V and 9 bases at J; junction bases unmatched: 9. The germline gives CDR1 SGHTA, CDR2 FQGTGA. CDR3 sequence reads: CASSLNAGARGEQFF. The CDR3 DNA is TGTGCCAGCAGCTTAAATGCGGGAGCTCGGGGTGAGCAGTTCTTC. Using reference TRBV7-3 and TRBJ2-1 for the parts outside the CDR3, the full variable domain is GAGVSQTPSNKVTEKGKYVELRCDPISGHTALYWYRQSLGQGPEFLIYFQGTGAADDSGLPNDRFFAVRPEGSVSTLKIQRTERGDSAVYLCASSLNAGARGEQFFGPGTRLTVL.

On this clonotype: A read error may be the cause here, since a much bigger clone is one base away. V gene TRBV28 combines with J gene TRBJ2-1; D is perhaps TRBD2 (5 bases). Germline V gene sequence: CDR1 MDHEN, CDR2 SYDVKM. The CDR3 extends over 18 amino acids. CDR3 bases: TGTGCCAGCAGTTCCTATACACTGACTACTACTATATCCAATGAGCAGTCCTTC. The encoded protein is CASSSYTLTTTISNEQSF.

This clonotype came up a few times. The chain links TRBV6-2 or TRBV6-3 to TRBJ2-3; 11 bases align to TRBD2. This CDR3 is 17 amino acids long. Losses at the gene ends were 3 bases for V and 3 bases for J; bases not matched to a gene: 8. In germline, CDR1 is MNHEY, CDR2 SVGEGT. CDR3 DNA sequence: TGTGCCAGCAGTTATAATAGCGGGAGGGCCGGAACAGATACGCAGTATTTT. Residues: CASSYNSGRAGTDTQYF.

This chain links TRBV5-6 with TRBJ2-6, with D possibly TRBD1 on 6 matching bases. With 4 bases removed from V and 4 bases from J, the gap between germline ends came to 9 bases. Per germline, CDR1 SGHDT and CDR2 YYEEEE. The CDR3 contains 14 residues. The CDR3 DNA follows: TGTGCCAGCAGCCCGACAGGAGGGGCCAACGTCCTGACTTTC. This sequence encodes CASSPTGGANVLTF.

This clonotype was found many times. This chain joins TRBV7-2 and TRBJ2-7, with TRBD2 matching over 12 bases. The V gene end was trimmed by 7 bases and the J gene end by 6 bases; junction bases not matched to a gene: 7. The CDR3 is 14 residues long. Germline V lookup: CDR1 SGHTA, CDR2 FQGNSA. The CDR3 here is CASNLAGGPGEQYF. The CDR3 DNA is TGTGCCAGCAACCTAGCGGGAGGGCCGGGCGAGCAGTACTTC.

This clonotype has just a few counts. The J gene is TRBJ2-5, the V gene TRBV18, with D perhaps being TRBD1 or TRBD2 (5 bases each). V shed 3 bases and J shed 4 bases, with 12 bases lying between them. The CDR3 extends over 14 amino acids. Germline values: CDR1 KGHSH, CDR2 LQKENI. The CDR3 DNA reads as TGTGCCAGCTCACCCCCGGGGCTAGCAGAGACCCAGTACTTC. Amino acid sequence: CASSPPGLAETQYF.

This clonotype was observed at least ten times. The chain is built from TRBV28 and TRBJ2-1; 10 bases agree with TRBD1. The CDR3 totals 15 residues. Germline V CDR1 and CDR2: MDHEN, SYDVKM. Trimming cost V 3 bases and J 9 bases; bases outside gene matches: 8. CDR3 sequence reads: CASSLFQTGGIEQFF. The CDR3 nucleotides read TGTGCCAGCAGTTTGTTCCAGACAGGGGGCATTGAGCAGTTCTTC.

This clonotype has at least ten counts. V gene TRBV6-5 combines with J gene TRBJ1-1; TRBD1 aligns across 7 bases. CDR1 MNHEY and CDR2 SVGAGI come from the germline V gene. CDR3 length: 14 amino acids. V dropped 4 bases and J dropped 3; count of bases not matched to a gene: 5. CDR3 coding DNA: TGTGCCAGCAGTTCACAGGGGACTGACACTGAAGCTTTCTTT. Translating gives CASSSQGTDTEAFF.

This clonotype was recorded many times. The rearrangement joins TRBV12-3 or TRBV12-4 to TRBJ1-1, with TRBD1 matching over 9 bases. The CDR3 runs to 14 residues. The trim removed 6 bases at V and 5 bases at J, leaving 7 bases unmatched. CDR3 amino acids: CASRDRGLGTEAFF. For the CDR3, the DNA is TGTGCCAGCAGGGACAGGGGATTAGGAACTGAAGCTTTCTTT.

This clonotype was detected many times. The chain recombines TRBV28 with TRBJ2-2; D remains unclear. Germline loops: CDR1 MDHEN, CDR2 SYDVKM. This CDR3 is 11 amino acids long. The V end lost 8 bases, the J end lost 6 bases, and 7 bases lay between the germline ends. Written as DNA, the CDR3 is TGTGCCAGCGATGTCTCCGGGGAGCTGTTTTTT. Its translation is CASDVSGELFF.

In this sample, this clonotype turned up many times. The rearrangement joins TRBV6-1 to TRBJ2-3, with unresolved D. In germline, CDR1 is MNHNS, CDR2 SASEGT. This CDR3 is 11 amino acids long. Trimming shortened V by 8 bases and J by 4 bases, and 7 bases separated the two germline ends. CDR3 sequence reads: CASASADTQYF. The CDR3, as DNA: TGTGCCAGCGCATCGGCAGATACGCAGTATTTT.

This clonotype occurred once. V and J are TRBV2 and TRBJ2-4; D is ambiguous. This CDR3 spans 15 amino acids. Germline V gene lookup returns CDR1 SNHLY and CDR2 FYNNEI. Trimming removed 2 bases at V and 0 bases at J, with 8 bases between. CDR3 nucleotides: TGTGCCAGCAGTGAAAGCCTAGTAGCCAAAAACATTCAGTACTTC. The encoded protein is CASSESLVAKNIQYF.

This clonotype was counted ten times or more. The J gene is TRBJ2-1, the V gene TRBV30; 7 positions match TRBD1. The V gene end was trimmed by 3 bases and the J gene end by 6 bases; junction bases not matched to a gene: 11. Germline V gene lookup returns CDR1 GTSNPN and CDR2 SVGIG (reference sequence). CDR3 size: 15 residues. Here the CDR3 reads CAWRIGEGQTNEQFF. As DNA, the CDR3 is TGTGCCTGGAGGATTGGCGAGGGACAGACCAATGAGCAGTTCTTC.